The rows below give T cell receptor beta chains drawn from one sample of a study of cytomegalovirus exposure and HLA in healthy donors. This table comes from immunoSEQ multiplex PCR, and its TCRdb copy is limited to in-frame clones, with some not included. The sample lists around 250,000 clones; 90% were seen once. What was sequenced was PBMCs. The receptors come from a woman between 18 and 30 years old in good health and CMV-seronegative. CDR3s include the opening cysteine and the closing phenylalanine or tryptophan. The D gene is left open where the match is weak. Size is stated for part of the rows, as once, few or many counts, or as a class when the clone is expanded.

clone_size: -
d_call: TRBD1
j_call: TRBJ2-4
v_call: TRBV27
cdr3_aa: CASSLTGALVQYF
cdr3_nt: TGTGCCAGCAGTTTGACAGGGGCTCTTGTTCAGTACTTC

clone_size: -
d_call: TRBD1
j_call: TRBJ1-1
v_call: TRBV30
cdr3_aa: CAWLPQGRSVGAFF
cdr3_nt: TGTGCCTGGCTACCACAGGGGCGGTCGGTGGGAGCTTTCTTT

clone_size: -
d_call: TRBD2
j_call: TRBJ2-2
v_call: TRBV29-1
cdr3_aa: CSAGGLAGGPNTGELFF
cdr3_nt: TGCAGCGCGGGAGGACTAGCGGGGGGTCCAAATACCGGGGAGCTGTTTTTT

clone_size: -
d_call: -
j_call: TRBJ1-2
v_call: TRBV6-5
cdr3_aa: CASSYSERYGYTF
cdr3_nt: TGTGCCAGCAGTTACTCGGAGAGATATGGCTACACCTTC

clone_size: -
d_call: TRBD1
j_call: TRBJ1-3
v_call: TRBV5-1
cdr3_aa: CASTGQGNTIYF
cdr3_nt: TGCGCCAGCACGGGACAGGGAAACACCATATATTTT

clone_size: -
d_call: TRBD1
j_call: TRBJ1-4
v_call: TRBV27
cdr3_aa: CASSSTQGGIEKLFF
cdr3_nt: TGTGCCAGCAGTAGTACACAGGGGGGGATTGAAAAACTGTTTTTT

clone_size: -
d_call: TRBD1
j_call: TRBJ2-1
v_call: TRBV28
cdr3_aa: CASSSGGQGGNEQFF
cdr3_nt: TGTGCCAGCAGCAGTGGGGGACAGGGGGGAAATGAGCAGTTCTTC

clone_size: -
d_call: TRBD1
j_call: TRBJ2-5
v_call: TRBV10-1
cdr3_aa: CASSESGTGGETQYF
cdr3_nt: TGCGCCAGCAGTGAGTCCGGGACAGGGGGGGAGACCCAGTACTTC

clone_size: -
d_call: -
j_call: TRBJ1-1
v_call: TRBV7-2
cdr3_aa: CASSSSGGLTEAFF
cdr3_nt: TGTGCCAGCAGCTCCTCGGGGGGCCTAACTGAAGCTTTCTTT

clone_size: once
d_call: TRBD1
j_call: TRBJ1-1
v_call: TRBV6-6
cdr3_aa: CASSYFQGVEAFF
cdr3_nt: TGTGCCAGCAGTTACTTTCAGGGGGTTGAAGCTTTCTTT

clone_size: -
d_call: -
j_call: TRBJ1-3
v_call: TRBV4-2
cdr3_aa: CASSQEYGVGNTIYF
cdr3_nt: TGTGCCAGCAGCCAAGAATACGGGGTGGGAAACACCATATATTTT

clone_size: -
d_call: -
j_call: TRBJ1-1
v_call: TRBV7-8
cdr3_aa: CASSLARPAERMNTEAFF
cdr3_nt: TGTGCCAGCAGCTTAGCGCGGCCAGCCGAACGTATGAACACTGAAGCTTTCTTT

clone_size: -
d_call: -
j_call: TRBJ2-5
v_call: TRBV13
cdr3_aa: CASSRRSLGGQYF
cdr3_nt: TGTGCCAGCAGCAGGAGGTCCTTAGGTGGCCAGTACTTC

clone_size: once
d_call: -
j_call: TRBJ1-5
v_call: TRBV5-1
cdr3_aa: CASSLQGPDQPQHF
cdr3_nt: TGCGCCAGCAGTCTACAGGGTCCCGATCAGCCCCAGCATTTT

clone_size: -
d_call: -
j_call: TRBJ1-4
v_call: TRBV14
cdr3_aa: CASSRAIGEKLFF
cdr3_nt: TGTGCCAGCAGCCGCGCGATTGGTGAAAAACTGTTTTTT

clone_size: -
d_call: TRBD2
j_call: TRBJ2-3
v_call: TRBV5-1
cdr3_aa: CASSLNVGILAVGTDTQYF
cdr3_nt: TGCGCCAGCAGCTTGAATGTCGGCATTCTAGCGGTAGGCACAGATACGCAGTATTTT

clone_size: -
d_call: TRBD2
j_call: TRBJ2-3
v_call: TRBV7-6
cdr3_aa: CASSLGTRSDTQYF
cdr3_nt: TGTGCCAGCAGCTTAGGGACTAGATCAGATACGCAGTATTTT

clone_size: -
d_call: -
j_call: TRBJ2-7
v_call: TRBV7-8
cdr3_aa: CASSLSMGGYEQYF
cdr3_nt: TGTGCCAGCAGCTTAAGTATGGGGGGCTACGAGCAGTACTTC

clone_size: -
d_call: -
j_call: TRBJ2-5
v_call: TRBV4-1
cdr3_aa: CASSPRKGAGTGRSETQYF
cdr3_nt: TGCGCCAGCAGTCCAAGAAAGGGGGCCGGGACTGGCCGCAGTGAGACCCAGTACTTC

clone_size: -
d_call: TRBD2
j_call: TRBJ2-1
v_call: TRBV28
cdr3_aa: CASSSGGTPYNEQFF
cdr3_nt: TGTGCCAGCAGTAGCGGGGGGACCCCCTACAATGAGCAGTTCTTC

clone_size: -
d_call: TRBD1
j_call: TRBJ2-7
v_call: TRBV7-2
cdr3_aa: CASSSLTGFYEQYF
cdr3_nt: TGTGCCAGCAGCTCGCTGACAGGGTTCTACGAGCAGTACTTC

clone_size: -
d_call: TRBD1
j_call: TRBJ1-1
v_call: TRBV4-1
cdr3_aa: CASSATGGTEAFF
cdr3_nt: TGCGCCAGCAGCGCAACAGGGGGCACTGAAGCTTTCTTT

clone_size: -
d_call: -
j_call: TRBJ2-7
v_call: TRBV27
cdr3_aa: CASSSGGAHSYEQYF
cdr3_nt: TGTGCCAGCAGCTCCGGCGGCGCCCACTCCTACGAGCAGTACTTC

clone_size: -
d_call: -
j_call: TRBJ2-7
v_call: TRBV19
cdr3_aa: CASSITSSGRVYEQYF
cdr3_nt: TGTGCCAGTAGTATAACATCCTCGGGCAGGGTCTACGAGCAGTACTTC

clone_size: -
d_call: -
j_call: TRBJ2-1
v_call: TRBV27
cdr3_aa: CASSVYNEQFF
cdr3_nt: TGTGCCAGCAGTGTATACAATGAGCAGTTCTTC

clone_size: once
d_call: TRBD2
j_call: TRBJ2-1
v_call: TRBV6-4
cdr3_aa: CASSETSGGAWNEQFF
cdr3_nt: TGTGCCAGCAGTGAGACTAGCGGGGGGGCTTGGAATGAGCAGTTCTTC

clone_size: once
d_call: -
j_call: TRBJ2-1
v_call: TRBV30
cdr3_aa: CAWSGGADNEQFF
cdr3_nt: TGTGCCTGGAGTGGGGGCGCCGACAATGAGCAGTTCTTC

clone_size: -
d_call: -
j_call: TRBJ1-1
v_call: TRBV18
cdr3_aa: CASSLGGRGNTEAFF
cdr3_nt: TGTGCCAGCTCACTTGGTGGACGGGGGAACACTGAAGCTTTCTTT

clone_size: -
d_call: TRBD2
j_call: TRBJ2-2
v_call: TRBV7-2
cdr3_aa: CASSFSGGAEDTGELFF
cdr3_nt: TGTGCCAGCAGCTTTAGCGGGGGGGCCGAGGACACCGGGGAGCTGTTTTTT

clone_size: -
d_call: -
j_call: TRBJ2-3
v_call: TRBV7-9
cdr3_aa: CASSPPGLPPYF
cdr3_nt: TGTGCCAGCAGCCCTCCGGGACTTCCGCCGTATTTT

clone_size: -
d_call: -
j_call: TRBJ2-7
v_call: TRBV9
cdr3_aa: CASSSGPTAWEQYF
cdr3_nt: TGTGCCAGCAGCTCAGGCCCTACCGCTTGGGAGCAGTACTTC

clone_size: -
d_call: -
j_call: TRBJ2-7
v_call: TRBV27
cdr3_aa: CASRPTGTYEQYF
cdr3_nt: TGTGCCAGCAGACCAACAGGGACCTACGAGCAGTACTTC

clone_size: -
d_call: TRBD1
j_call: TRBJ2-1
v_call: TRBV16
cdr3_aa: CASSQSAAGGAYNEQFF
cdr3_nt: TGTGCCAGCAGCCAATCGGCAGCAGGGGGCGCCTACAATGAGCAGTTCTTC

clone_size: -
d_call: -
j_call: TRBJ1-4
v_call: TRBV7-2
cdr3_aa: CASSLAGAVSEKLFF
cdr3_nt: TGTGCCAGCAGCTTAGCGGGGGCGGTTAGTGAAAAACTGTTTTTT

clone_size: -
d_call: -
j_call: TRBJ1-4
v_call: TRBV5-1
cdr3_aa: CASRMGAQPSANEKLFF
cdr3_nt: TGCGCCAGCAGAATGGGGGCACAACCGTCGGCTAATGAAAAACTGTTTTTT

clone_size: -
d_call: TRBD1
j_call: TRBJ2-1
v_call: TRBV5-4
cdr3_aa: CASSGQGVEQFF
cdr3_nt: TGTGCCAGCTCCGGACAGGGAGTTGAGCAGTTCTTC

clone_size: -
d_call: -
j_call: TRBJ1-2
v_call: TRBV23-1
cdr3_aa: CATTLTLRSAKRYGYTF
cdr3_nt: TGCGCCACCACCTTGACTCTGAGGTCCGCTAAACGGTATGGCTACACCTTC

clone_size: -
d_call: -
j_call: TRBJ2-7
v_call: TRBV18
cdr3_aa: CASSPPQGGTYEQYF
cdr3_nt: TGTGCCAGCTCACCGCCACAGGGGGGGACCTACGAGCAGTACTTC

clone_size: -
d_call: -
j_call: TRBJ2-7
v_call: TRBV28
cdr3_aa: CASSQSRVPQPYEQYF
cdr3_nt: TGTGCCAGCAGTCAATCCAGGGTGCCCCAGCCTTACGAGCAGTACTTC

clone_size: -
d_call: TRBD1
j_call: TRBJ2-1
v_call: TRBV7-2
cdr3_aa: CASSWPGQGNEQFF
cdr3_nt: TGTGCCAGCAGCTGGCCGGGACAGGGGAATGAGCAGTTCTTC

clone_size: -
d_call: TRBD1
j_call: TRBJ2-1
v_call: TRBV13
cdr3_aa: CASSLTGEPNEQFF
cdr3_nt: TGTGCCAGCAGCTTAACAGGGGAGCCCAATGAGCAGTTCTTC

clone_size: -
d_call: -
j_call: TRBJ1-5
v_call: TRBV4-1
cdr3_aa: CASSRNRDSNQPQHF
cdr3_nt: TGCGCCAGCAGCCGTAACAGGGATAGCAATCAGCCCCAGCATTTT